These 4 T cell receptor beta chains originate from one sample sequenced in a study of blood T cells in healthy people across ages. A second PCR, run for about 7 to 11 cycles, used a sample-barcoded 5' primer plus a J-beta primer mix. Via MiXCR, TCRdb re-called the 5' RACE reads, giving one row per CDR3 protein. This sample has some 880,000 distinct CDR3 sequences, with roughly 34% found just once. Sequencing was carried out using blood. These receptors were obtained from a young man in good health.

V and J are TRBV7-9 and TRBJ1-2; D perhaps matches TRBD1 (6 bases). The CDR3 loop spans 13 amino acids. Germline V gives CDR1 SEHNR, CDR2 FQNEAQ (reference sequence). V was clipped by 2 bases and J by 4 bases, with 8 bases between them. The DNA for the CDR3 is TGTGCCAGCAGCTTACCGGACAGCTATGGCTACACCTTC. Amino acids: CASSLPDSYGYTF.

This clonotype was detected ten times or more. CDR3 region: CASSQDLSGGTQYF. CDR3 coding DNA: TGTGCCAGCAGCCAAGATCTCTCCGGGGGTACGCAGTATTTT. The chain carries TRBV3-1 and TRBJ2-3, with D tentatively TRBD2 (6 bases). Trimming pared 0 bases from V and 8 bases from J, leaving 12 bases between. The length of the CDR3 is 14 residues. Germline loops: CDR1 LGHDT, CDR2 YNNKEL (reference sequence).

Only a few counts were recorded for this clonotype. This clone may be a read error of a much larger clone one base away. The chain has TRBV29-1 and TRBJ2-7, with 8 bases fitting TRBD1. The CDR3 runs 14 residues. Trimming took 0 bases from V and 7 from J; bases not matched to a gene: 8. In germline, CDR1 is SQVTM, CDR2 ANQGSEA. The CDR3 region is CSVEDRTGNNEQYF. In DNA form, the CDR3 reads TGCAGCGTTGAAGATCGGACAGGGAACAATGAGCAGTACTTC.

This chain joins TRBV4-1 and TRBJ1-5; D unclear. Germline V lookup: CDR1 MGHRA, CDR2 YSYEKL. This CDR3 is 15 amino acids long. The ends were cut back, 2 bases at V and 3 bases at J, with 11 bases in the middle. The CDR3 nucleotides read TGCGCCAGCAGCCAAAGTTACATTTCCAATCAGCCCCAGCATTTT. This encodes CASSQSYISNQPQHF.